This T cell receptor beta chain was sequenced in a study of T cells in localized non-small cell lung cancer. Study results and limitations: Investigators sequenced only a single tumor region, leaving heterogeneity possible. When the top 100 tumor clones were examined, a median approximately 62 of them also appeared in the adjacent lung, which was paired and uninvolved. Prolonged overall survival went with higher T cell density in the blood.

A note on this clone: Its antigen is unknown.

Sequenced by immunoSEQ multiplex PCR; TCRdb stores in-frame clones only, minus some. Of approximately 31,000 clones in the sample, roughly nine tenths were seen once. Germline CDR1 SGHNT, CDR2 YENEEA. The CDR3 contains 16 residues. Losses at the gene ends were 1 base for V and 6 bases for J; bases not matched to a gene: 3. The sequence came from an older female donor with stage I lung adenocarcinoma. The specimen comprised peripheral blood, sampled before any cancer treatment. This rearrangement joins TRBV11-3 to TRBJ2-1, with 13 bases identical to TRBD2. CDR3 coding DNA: TGTGCCAGCAGCTTAGCGGGACTAGCGGGAACCAATGAGCAGTTCTTC. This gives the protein CASSLAGLAGTNEQFF.